The clone carrying this T cell receptor beta chain was seen a handful of times. The same CDR3 arises from other DNA sequences in this sample as well. In the original analysis: Amplifying reference gene primers gave estimates of nucleated cell counts. TCRdb's copy holds only in-frame clones and misses some; the assay was immunoSEQ multiplex PCR. Clonal size and the V and J genes are those of that table, whereas D and trimming came from the DNA. The sample has some 240,000 clones; over 70% are singletons. This specimen belongs to a study of blood T cell repertoires in COVID-19. Study overall: From the United States, Italy and Spain came samples of acute and convalescent COVID-19. In each case, the material was cDNA or gDNA derived from T cells, B-cell-depleted T cells, or PBMCs.

The Seattle site enrolled patients during active infection and followed them longitudinally. Germline V gene lookup returns CDR1 SGHNT and CDR2 YYREEE (reference sequence). The CDR3 runs 15 residues. Trimming at V came to 0 bases and at J to 6 bases, leaving 1 base not matched to a gene. The sequence derives from an older woman with COVID-19, enrolled during active disease. Specimen: peripheral blood. The chain recombines TRBV5-4 with TRBJ2-1; 12 bases match TRBD2. The CDR3 loop is CASSLGLAGVNEQFF. The CDR3 DNA reads as TGTGCCAGCAGCTTGGGACTAGCGGGAGTCAATGAGCAGTTCTTC.